These T cell receptor beta chains were read from a single sample in a study of beta chain features in type 1 diabetes. Libraries were prepared by immunoSEQ multiplex PCR; TCRdb keeps only in-frame clonotypes and omits some of them. The sample has 120,000 to 150,000 clones, about 51% seen once; the top ten hold roughly 0.4%. The sequenced material came from Tregs from blood. These receptors all stem from a man between 18 and 29 years old in good health. The CDR3 runs from the conserved cysteine through the conserved F or W. D genes are given only for firm matches. Size tells how often a clone was seen (once, few, many) or the class of an expanded clone, and some rows leave it out.

>TRBJ2-7|.|TRBV18|.
CASSQRGGTSSYEQYF
TGTGCCAGCTCGCAAAGGGGGGGTACGAGCTCCTACGAGCAGTACTTC
>TRBJ2-7|.|TRBV4-3|TRBD2
CASSPPPGLASYEQYF
TGCGCCAGCAGCCCTCCGCCGGGACTAGCAAGTTACGAGCAGTACTTC
>TRBJ2-7|few|TRBV7-2|.
CASSLDPSSREQYF
TGTGCCAGCAGCTTAGATCCCTCCTCTCGCGAGCAGTACTTC
>TRBJ2-3|.|TRBV19|TRBD2
CASSVGGSADTQYF
TGTGCCAGTAGTGTAGGCGGGAGCGCAGATACGCAGTATTTT
>TRBJ2-3|few|TRBV7-2|.
CASTPQNTDTQYF
TGTGCCAGCACGCCCCAGAACACAGATACGCAGTATTTT
>TRBJ2-7|.|TRBV29-1|TRBD1
CSVEETGREQYF
TGCAGCGTTGAGGAGACAGGGCGCGAGCAGTACTTC
>TRBJ2-4|once|TRBV5-1|TRBD1
CASSWGTGGFDIQYF
TGCGCCAGCAGCTGGGGGACAGGGGGCTTTGACATTCAGTACTTC
>TRBJ2-3|.|TRBV28|TRBD2
CASTPGGSADTQYF
TGTGCCAGCACCCCGGGGGGGTCGGCAGATACGCAGTATTTT
>TRBJ2-1|.|TRBV14|.
CASSQDWRAPPFF
TGTGCCAGCAGCCAAGATTGGAGGGCCCCACCGTTCTTC
>TRBJ2-3|.|TRBV2|.
CASSDGALHTDTQYF
TGTGCCAGCAGTGATGGGGCCCTACATACAGATACGCAGTATTTT
>TRBJ1-1|few|TRBV11-2|.
CASSPEAGMNTEAFF
TGTGCCAGCAGCCCTGAGGCAGGGATGAACACTGAAGCTTTCTTT
>TRBJ2-7|.|TRBV18|.
CASSIGVGHEQYF
TGTGCCAGCTCAATAGGGGTGGGCCACGAGCAGTACTTC
>TRBJ2-4|.|TRBV7-3|TRBD2
CASSWDTSGGIQYF
TGTGCCAGCAGCTGGGACACTAGCGGGGGCATTCAGTACTTC
>TRBJ1-1|few|TRBV5-6|TRBD1
CASSFPGQQRLAFF
TGTGCCAGCAGCTTCCCGGGACAGCAACGGTTGGCTTTCTTT
>TRBJ2-7|.|TRBV9|.
CASSVGQGLSYEQYF
TGTGCCAGCAGCGTAGGACAGGGACTTTCCTACGAGCAGTACTTC
>TRBJ1-2|.|TRBV21-1|.
CASPGPVGQGSNYGYTF
.
>TRBJ2-7|.|TRBV18|.
CASSPRLHGTYEQYF
TGTGCCAGCTCACCCAGACTACACGGCACCTACGAGCAGTACTTC
>TRBJ2-2|.|TRBV5-1|.
CASSWNPGVSDGELFF
TGCGCCAGCAGCTGGAACCCAGGGGTTTCCGACGGGGAGCTGTTTTTT
>TRBJ2-7|few|TRBV27|.
CASSQLRTIAYEQYF
TGTGCCAGCAGCCAACTGCGGACTATCGCCTACGAGCAGTACTTC
>TRBJ2-1|.|TRBV5-1|.
CASSPPVSSYNEQFF
TGCGCCAGCAGCCCCCCGGTAAGCTCCTACAATGAGCAGTTCTTC
>TRBJ1-2|.|TRBV5-1|.
CASSLAHREGGYTF
TGCGCCAGCAGCTTGGCTCACAGGGAAGGGGGCTACACCTTC
>TRBJ2-3|.|TRBV5-8|.
CASRRTGTDTQYF
TGTGCCAGCAGACGGACAGGCACAGATACGCAGTATTTT
>TRBJ2-2|.|TRBV7-3|.
CASSLVRETGELFF
TGTGCCAGCAGCTTAGTCCGGGAAACCGGGGAGCTGTTTTTT
>TRBJ1-2|.|TRBV30|.
CAWTSGNHDGYTF
TGTGCCTGGACCTCGGGGAACCACGATGGCTACACCTTC
>TRBJ2-3|.|TRBV15|TRBD2
CATSRGFQRDTDTQYF
TGTGCCACCAGCAGAGGGTTCCAGCGGGATACAGATACGCAGTATTTT
>TRBJ1-2|.|TRBV9|.
CASSVDSGGGYTF
TGTGCCAGCAGCGTAGATTCGGGGGGAGGCTACACCTTC
>TRBJ1-5|once|TRBV19|.
CASGEGYSNQPQHF
TGTGCCAGCGGCGAGGGATATAGCAATCAGCCCCAGCATTTT
>TRBJ2-7|.|TRBV6-5|TRBD2
CASSFRAGGGYEQYF
TGTGCCAGCAGTTTCAGGGCGGGGGGGGGCTACGAGCAGTACTTC
>TRBJ1-1|few|TRBV5-1|.
CASSRRSGTELRNTEAFF
TGCGCCAGCAGCCGCCGGAGCGGGACCGAGCTTAGGAACACTGAAGCTTTCTTT
>TRBJ2-1|few|TRBV5-1|TRBD1
CASSLQGGSYNEQFF
TGCGCCAGCAGCTTACAGGGGGGCTCCTACAATGAGCAGTTCTTC
>TRBJ2-1|.|TRBV19|TRBD2
CASSIPGGAVGQFF
TGTGCCAGTAGTATACCCGGGGGGGCCGTCGGGCAGTTCTTC
>TRBJ1-2|.|TRBV6-6|.
CASSGGQGHGYTF
TGTGCCAGCAGCGGAGGGCAGGGACATGGCTACACCTTC
>TRBJ2-7|few|TRBV7-2|.
CASSLRGAYEQYF
TGTGCCAGCAGCTTACGGGGGGCGTACGAGCAGTACTTC
>TRBJ2-5|few|TRBV28|TRBD2
CASRVAGYQETQYF
TGTGCCAGCAGGGTAGCGGGGTACCAAGAGACCCAGTACTTC
>TRBJ2-3|few|TRBV5-1|TRBD2
CASYRSSGGLDTQYF
TGCGCCAGCTACCGTTCTAGCGGGGGGCTAGATACGCAGTATTTT
>TRBJ2-7|.|TRBV30|.
CAWSVGLTSSYEQYF
TGTGCCTGGAGTGTTGGGCTTACCAGCTCCTACGAGCAGTACTTC
>TRBJ1-2|few|TRBV25-1|.
CASSENMAGYTF
TGTGCCAGCAGTGAAAACATGGCTGGCTACACCTTC
>TRBJ1-2|few|TRBV18|.
CASSPETRGRTF
TGTGCCAGCTCACCCGAAACAAGGGGCAGAACCTTC
>TRBJ1-1|few|TRBV5-1|TRBD1
CASSLDPGQKNTEAFF
TGCGCCAGCAGCTTGGATCCGGGACAGAAGAACACTGAAGCTTTCTTT
>TRBJ1-1|few|TRBV7-2|TRBD1
CATKGGALNTEAFF
TGTGCCACCAAAGGGGGCGCATTGAACACTGAAGCTTTCTTT
>TRBJ1-5|.|TRBV4-1|TRBD1
CASSLTGTGTNQPQHF
TGCGCCAGCAGCCTCACCGGGACAGGGACCAATCAGCCCCAGCATTTT
>TRBJ2-1|few|TRBV14|.
CASSRSRYNEQFF
TGTGCCAGCAGCCGATCCCGGTACAATGAGCAGTTCTTC